Below, one TCR beta chain is given with its context. This sample is drawn from a study of blood T cell repertoires in COVID-19. Germline V gives CDR1 LNHDA, CDR2 SQIVND (reference sequence). V shed 5 bases and J shed 6 bases, with 11 bases lying between them. This CDR3 comprises 13 residues. The authors' processing: Amplification of reference gene primers provided the estimated nucleated cell counts. The repertoire was sequenced with immunoSEQ multiplex PCR; TCRdb's copy has only in-frame clones and lacks some. The DNA was the basis for D and trimming; V, J and clone size are from that table. Among around 300,000 clones, 89% were seen once, and the ten largest hold approximately 2.2%.

This clonotype was obtained from a man over 45 with acute or convalescent COVID-19. Sequences were obtained from peripheral blood. The chain employs TRBV19 and TRBJ1-3; D is undetermined. This CDR3 is CASSFKEKNTIYF. The CDR3 bases are TGTGCCAGTAGTTTCAAGGAGAAAAACACCATATATTTT.